The present T cell receptor beta chain was sequenced within a study of cytomegalovirus exposure and HLA in healthy donors. Study-wide points: The authors enumerated some 170 TCR beta chains as linked to cytomegalovirus. Using a false discovery rate of 0.05, a later analysis showed that roughly 16,000 TCR beta sequences were associated with HLA alleles.

PCR primers comprised 60 Vbeta and 13 Jbeta primers. Here immunoSEQ multiplex PCR was the method, and the copy in TCRdb shows in-frame clones only, minus some. The table has under 250,000 clones, approximately 78% seen once; the top ten hold 3.5% to 4%. The CDR3 length is 15 residues. Germline CDR1 SGDLS, CDR2 YYNGEE. Trimming removed 0 bases from V and 1 base from J, with 11 bases in between. In the case of this clone: No antigen is known for it.

The sequencing input was PBMCs. The source is a male donor in good health and CMV-seronegative. The chain employs TRBV9 and TRBJ2-7; possible D gene TRBD1, 6 bases. CDR3 bases: TGTGCCAGCAGCGTAGCTGGGGGCCAGTCCTACGAGCAGTACTTC. This translates into CASSVAGGQSYEQYF.